These 13 T cell receptor beta chains were all obtained from the same sample, sequenced in a study of T cell clonotyping in hematopoietic cell transplantation. The method was immunoSEQ multiplex PCR; TCRdb's version includes in-frame clones alone and lacks a portion of them. The table lists roughly 13,000 clones, about 72% of them singletons. Specimen: peripheral blood mononuclear cells, collected 180 days after allogeneic stem cell transplant. The receptors stem from a male patient between 55 and 70 years old who had an allogeneic stem cell transplant from an unrelated donor, so the T cells may come from the graft donor. Some clones in this sample may be carry-over from other donors' samples.

J is TRBJ2-7 and V is TRBV30; D is perhaps TRBD1 or TRBD2 (5 bases each). This CDR3 spans 14 amino acids. Germline lookup yields CDR1 GTSNPN and CDR2 SVGIG (reference sequence). Between the trimmed V and J ends, which lost 0 bases and 0 bases, there was a span of 9 bases. CDR3: CAWSVGASSYEQYF. CDR3 nucleotide sequence: TGTGCCTGGAGTGTCGGGGCGAGCTCCTACGAGCAGTACTTC.

This rearrangement joins TRBV4-3 to TRBJ2-7; no definite D call. Trimming left V 0 bases short and J 2 bases short, with 8 bases between. The length of the CDR3 is 14 residues. Germline V lookup: CDR1 LGHNA, CDR2 YSLEER. CDR3 amino acids: CASSQDRRTYEQYF. In nucleotides, the CDR3 is TGCGCCAGCAGCCAAGACCGACGGACCTACGAGCAGTACTTC.

This clone was recorded a few times. This chain uses TRBV30 with TRBJ2-5; TRBD1 matches 9 bases. Germline CDR1 reads GTSNPN; CDR2 reads SVGIG (reference sequence). V was clipped by 5 bases and J by 6 bases; unmatched bases: 4. The CDR3 runs 12 residues. CDR3: CAWETGGQTQYF. CDR3 nucleotides: TGTGCCTGGGAAACAGGGGGCCAGACCCAGTACTTC.

The chain has TRBV6-5 and TRBJ1-1; unclear D gene. The CDR3 has 12 residues. CDR1 and CDR2 (germline): MNHEY, SVGAGI. The V end lost 6 bases, the J end lost 1 base, and 6 bases lay between the germline ends. CDR3 sequence reads: CASRAGNTEAFF. CDR3 coding DNA: TGTGCCAGCAGAGCTGGGAACACTGAAGCTTTCTTT.

This sequence joins TRBV28 and TRBJ1-5, with 8 bases aligning to TRBD1. Per germline, CDR1 MDHEN and CDR2 SYDVKM. The CDR3 totals 14 residues. Trimming cost V 3 bases and J 5 bases; bases outside gene matches: 3. The CDR3, as DNA: TGTGCCAGCAGTTTCCGACAGGGGCATCAGCCCCAGCATTTT. This encodes CASSFRQGHQPQHF.

Here the CDR3 reads CASSGSRGGSGTQYF. The DNA for the CDR3 is TGTGCCAGCAGTGGCAGTCGGGGGGGCTCAGGGACCCAGTACTTC. The J gene is TRBJ2-5, the V gene TRBV25-1; 8 nucleotides line up with TRBD2. The CDR3 spans 15 residues. V lost 4 bases, J lost 7 bases, and 11 bases stayed unmatched. In germline, CDR1 is MGHDK, CDR2 SYGVNS.

The chain combines TRBV4-1 with TRBJ1-1; D is ambiguous. The V gene's germline CDR1 is MGHRA and CDR2 YSYEKL. There are 14 residues in the CDR3. Trimming removed 5 bases from V and 1 base from J, with 11 bases in between. The DNA of the CDR3 is TGCGCCAGCAGCACCCGGACGGAGAACACTGAAGCTTTCTTT. Its translation is CASSTRTENTEAFF.

This CDR3 reads CASANYEQYF. DNA of the CDR3: TGTGCCAGCGCGAACTACGAGCAGTACTTC. V is TRBV28 and J is TRBJ2-7; D unclear. The germline V gene has CDR1 MDHEN and CDR2 SYDVKM. With 8 bases removed from V and 3 bases from J, the gap between germline ends came to 5 bases. The CDR3 length is 10 residues.

Turning to this clone: A read error may account for a junction end that differs from germline. V is TRBV2 and J is TRBJ2-3; D not resolved. This CDR3 comprises 12 residues. CDR1 and CDR2 (germline): SNHLY, FYNNEI. For the CDR3, the DNA is TGCGCCAGCAGTGAGCGCACAGATACGCAGTATTTT. This encodes CASSERTDTQYF.

CDR3 bases: TGTGCCAGCAGCGCCGAGACCGGAGGGGGCAATCAGCCCCAGCATTTT. It yields the protein CASSAETGGGNQPQHF. The chain combines TRBV5-6 with TRBJ1-5, with D possibly being TRBD1 (5 bases). The CDR3 totals 16 residues. Germline assignment: CDR1 SGHDT and CDR2 YYEEEE. V was clipped by 4 bases and J by 2 bases, with 16 bases between them. The complete variable domain, with remaining parts taken from reference TRBV5-6 and TRBJ1-5, reads DAGVTQSPTHLIKTRGQQVTLRCSPKSGHDTVSWYQQALGQGPQFIFQYYEEEERQRGNFPDRFSGHQFPNYSSELNVNALLLGDSALYLCASSAETGGGNQPQHFGDGTRLSIL.

The chain joins TRBV5-1 to TRBJ2-3; 8 bases agree with TRBD2. J gave up 3 bases and V 3 bases, and 6 bases lay outside the gene matches. The germline CDR1 and CDR2 sequences are SGHRS and YFSETQ. The CDR3 loop spans 15 amino acids. DNA of the CDR3: TGCGCCAGCAGCTGGGAAGCGGGGGATACAGATACGCAGTATTTT. Translating it yields CASSWEAGDTDTQYF.

The chain is built from TRBV30 and TRBJ2-2; perhaps D is TRBD1 or TRBD2 (5 bases each). Trimming cost V 3 bases and J 0 bases, with 8 bases left between them. Per the germline V gene, CDR1 is GTSNPN and CDR2 is SVGIG (reference sequence). This CDR3 region has 14 residues. The CDR3 reads CAWRGTANTGELFF. CDR3 DNA sequence: TGTGCCTGGAGAGGGACCGCGAACACCGGGGAGCTGTTTTTT.

Only a few counts were recorded for this clone. This chain connects TRBV6-5 to TRBJ2-5; D might be TRBD2 (5 bases). The CDR3 is made up of 15 amino acids. Trimming took off 6 bases at V and 3 bases at J, with 17 bases between the two ends. Per the germline V gene, CDR1 is MNHEY and CDR2 is SVGAGI. The CDR3: CASRSRVLRKETQYF. DNA for the CDR3: TGTGCCAGCAGGTCGCGGGTACTCAGAAAAGAGACCCAGTACTTC.